This T cell receptor beta chain was found in a study of blood T cell repertoires in COVID-19. Study context: From T cells, B-cell-depleted T cells, or PBMCs came the material, which was cDNA or gDNA.

The CDR3 runs to 14 residues. With 0 bases removed from V and 4 bases from J, the gap between germline ends came to 7 bases. Germline V CDR1 and CDR2: LGHDT, YNNKEL (reference sequence). Seattle's enrolled individuals joined amid active infection and were then monitored longitudinally. Original analysis: Amplification with reference gene primers provided the estimates of nucleated cell counts. Using immunoSEQ multiplex PCR, the repertoire was profiled, and TCRdb retains in-frame clones only, with some absent. From that table come the V and J calls and clone size; the DNA was used to work out D and trimming. Of 250,000 or so clones detected, 80% to 95% appear once; the ten largest clones hold around 0.83%.

The origin of this receptor is a man aged 30 to 45 with COVID-19, enrolled during active disease. The material sequenced was peripheral blood. The J gene is TRBJ1-3, the V gene TRBV3-1 (or the pseudogene TRBV3-2), with D tentatively TRBD1 (5 bases). CDR3 loop: CASSQEWGGNTIYF. In DNA form, the CDR3 reads TGTGCCAGCAGCCAAGAGTGGGGCGGAAACACCATATATTTT.